This record concerns one T cell receptor (beta chain) sequence. Its antigen remains unknown. This record belongs to a study of cytomegalovirus exposure and HLA in healthy donors. Points from the study as a whole: From TCR beta sequences, most subjects' HLA-A and HLA-B alleles were reportedly predicted accurately. Presence/absence analyses treated sequencing depth as roughly uniform across donors.

This CDR3 has 13 residues. Trimming removed 11 bases from V and 12 bases from J, with 22 bases in between. CDR1 MDHEN and CDR2 SYDVKM come from the germline V gene. A multiplex PCR was run with 60 Vbeta primers and 13 Jbeta primers. Assay used: immunoSEQ multiplex PCR; TCRdb lists only in-frame clones, some missing. The sample contains about 190,000 clones, over 70% of which appear only once. The genes are TRBV28 and TRBJ2-2; the D gene is possibly TRBD2 (6 bases). The sequence came from a woman aged 18-29 years in good health and CMV-seronegative. Sequenced sample: PBMCs. The CDR3 protein is CALAGGVEGKLFF. The CDR3 nucleotides read TGTGCCCTAGCTGGAGGGGTCGAGGGGAAGCTGTTTTTT.